The 24 T cell receptor beta chains presented below share a single source sample, sequenced in a study of CD8+ T cells in alopecia areata. Regarding treatment: oral pan-JAK inhibitor, 5-10 mg twice daily. Reverse transcription of extracted RNA yielded cDNA, which provided the sequencing template. Clones were read by immunoSEQ multiplex PCR, and TCRdb kept only the in-frame ones, dropping some. The table records roughly 98,000 clones, 60% to 75% of them present only once. The source was CD8+ T cells sorted from blood, collected at week 4, from a patient treated with tofacitinib. Source of these receptors: a human donor with alopecia areata.

This clone was picked up a small number of times. The chain employs TRBV10-3 and TRBJ1-1; 12 nucleotides match TRBD1. The CDR3 is made up of 19 amino acids. CDR1 is ENHRY and CDR2 is SYGVKD in the germline V gene. The V segment lost 7 bases and the J segment 4 bases; nucleotides outside the gene matches: 19. The CDR3 sequence: CAIIVRGQGARLACTEAFF. CDR3 sequence (DNA): TGTGCCATCATAGTGAGGGGACAGGGGGCGAGGTTAGCTTGCACTGAAGCTTTCTTT.

V usage is TRBV27 and J usage is TRBJ1-1; TRBD1 matches at 7 bases. The CDR3 totals 14 residues. Germline V gene lookup returns CDR1 MNHEY and CDR2 SMNVEV (reference sequence). V was clipped by 6 bases and J by 0 bases; unmatched bases: 4. CDR3 region: CASSRGGVNTEAFF. CDR3 in DNA: TGTGCCAGCAGCAGGGGGGGGGTGAACACTGAAGCTTTCTTT.

This sequence joins TRBV27 and TRBJ2-1; 13 nucleotides line up with TRBD2. V dropped 6 bases and J dropped 4; count of bases not matched to a gene: 6. The CDR3 runs 16 residues. Germline V gives CDR1 MNHEY, CDR2 SMNVEV (reference sequence). CDR3 sequence: CASRPGLAGPYNEQFF. In DNA, the CDR3 is TGTGCCAGCAGACCGGGACTAGCGGGACCGTACAATGAGCAGTTCTTC.

This clone was picked up a small number of times. This chain links TRBV29-1 with TRBJ2-5; a weak D match, TRBD1 (6 bases). V lost 0 bases to trimming and J lost 2 bases, with 13 bases between them. CDR1 is SQVTM, CDR2 ANQGSEA, per germline. This CDR3 region has 15 residues. The CDR3 reads CSVEDLGALQETQYF. DNA of the CDR3: TGCAGCGTTGAAGATCTGGGGGCCCTTCAAGAGACCCAGTACTTC.

The chain is built from TRBV5-6 and TRBJ2-1; the match to TRBD1 covers 8 bases. V lost 3 bases, J lost 4 bases, and 3 bases stayed unmatched. The CDR3 contains 14 residues. Germline CDR1 reads SGHDT; CDR2 reads YYEEEE. The CDR3 DNA reads as TGTGCCAGCAGCTGGAGGACAGGGTACAATGAGCAGTTCTTC. This gives the protein CASSWRTGYNEQFF.

V and J are TRBV25-1 and TRBJ2-1; D is unresolved. The germline gives CDR1 MGHDK, CDR2 SYGVNS. The V end was cut by 5 bases, the J end by 0 bases, with 8 bases between. CDR3 length equals 14 residues. In nucleotides, the CDR3 is TGTGCCAGCAGTTGGCGGAGCTCCTACAATGAGCAGTTCTTC. It encodes CASSWRSSYNEQFF.

The chain joins TRBV13 to TRBJ2-7; 8 bases align to TRBD2. The CDR3 is 15 residues long. Germline lookup yields CDR1 PRHDT and CDR2 FYEKMQ (reference sequence). Losses at the gene ends were 5 bases for V and 5 bases for J; bases not matched to a gene: 11. CDR3 in amino acids: CASSPFHGGANEQYF. The CDR3 DNA sequence: TGTGCCAGCAGCCCCTTCCACGGGGGGGCCAACGAGCAGTACTTC.

V and J are TRBV4-1 and TRBJ2-7, with D possibly being TRBD2 (6 bases). This CDR3 comprises 17 residues. Germline-derived CDR1 and CDR2 are MGHRA and YSYEKL. V lost 1 base to trimming and J lost 3 bases, with 19 bases between them. Here the CDR3 reads CASSQAGPGTSGYEQYF. The DNA for the CDR3 is TGCGCCAGCAGCCAAGCAGGCCCCGGGACTTCAGGCTACGAGCAGTACTTC.

This chain connects TRBV1 to TRBJ2-2; the table calls TRBD2, which could not be checked here. TRBV1 is recorded as a pseudogene. The CDR3 is 15 residues long. Here the CDR3 reads CTSSPGTPQPGELFF. The CDR3 coding sequence is TGCACCAGCAGCCCCGGGACTCCCCAACCTGGGGAGCTGTTTTTT.

Only one count was recorded for this clone. The chain combines TRBV13 with TRBJ1-6; possible D gene TRBD1, 6 bases. V gave up 1 base and J gave up 7 bases, with 8 bases separating them. The CDR3 consists of 14 residues. CDR1 and CDR2 from the germline V gene are PRHDT and FYEKMQ (reference sequence). The chain's CDR3 is CASSLEGENSPLHF. CDR3 sequence (DNA): TGTGCCAGCAGCTTAGAGGGGGAGAATTCACCCCTCCACTTT.

V usage is TRBV4-1 and J usage is TRBJ1-2; no definite D call. V was clipped by 1 base and J by 2 bases, with 11 bases between them. Germline values: CDR1 MGHRA, CDR2 YSYEKL. The CDR3 has 15 amino acids. The CDR3: CASSQVLSGNYGYTF. The CDR3 DNA reads as TGCGCCAGCAGCCAAGTCTTGTCCGGGAACTATGGCTACACCTTC.

The sample holds a few counts of this clone. J is TRBJ2-3 and V is TRBV9; D unresolved. This CDR3 has 15 amino acids. Trimming pared 1 base from V and 1 base from J, leaving 10 bases between. Germline V gene lookup returns CDR1 SGDLS and CDR2 YYNGEE. Here the CDR3 DNA reads TGTGCCAGCAGCGTATCTAGGATGGGCACAGATACGCAGTATTTT. Its protein is CASSVSRMGTDTQYF. Full variable domain (outside the CDR3, taken from reference TRBV9 and TRBJ2-3): DSGVTQTPKHLITATGQRVTLRCSPRSGDLSVYWYQQSLDQGLQFLIQYYNGEERAKGNILERFSAQQFPDLHSELNLSSLELGDSALYFCASSVSRMGTDTQYFGPGTRLTVL.

The chain uses TRBV30 and TRBJ2-1, with 9 bases lining up with TRBD2. The CDR3 spans 17 residues. CDR1 and CDR2 (germline): GTSNPN, SVGIG (reference sequence). With V trimmed by 3 bases and J by 7 bases, 16 bases remained unmatched. CDR3 sequence reads: CAWSVGLAGEVSNEQFF. CDR3 nucleotide sequence: TGTGCCTGGAGCGTGGGGTTAGCGGGAGAGGTTAGTAATGAGCAGTTCTTC.

This clone was detected only once. The chain employs TRBV5-4 and TRBJ1-2; D not resolved. This CDR3 is built from 12 residues. Germline V gene lookup returns CDR1 SGHNT and CDR2 YYREEE (reference sequence). The ends were cut back, 1 base at V and 8 bases at J, with 9 bases in the middle. CDR3 loop: CASSLLGDGYTF. CDR3 DNA: TGTGCCAGCAGCTTGTTGGGAGACGGCTACACCTTC.

This clone was observed a handful of times. The rearrangement links TRBV29-1 to TRBJ2-7; the D is unclear. Germline V gene lookup returns CDR1 SQVTM and CDR2 ANQGSEA. V gave up 2 bases and J gave up 4 bases, with 6 bases separating them. The CDR3 loop spans 11 amino acids. The CDR3 reads CSVESQYEQYF. The CDR3 nucleotides are TGCAGCGTTGAAAGTCAATACGAGCAGTACTTC.

This clone was seen just once. The chain joins TRBV9 to TRBJ2-5; D unclear. This CDR3 has 15 amino acids. The V gene lost 0 bases and the J gene lost 0 bases, with 9 bases spanning the gap. Germline V CDR1 and CDR2: SGDLS, YYNGEE. Here the CDR3 DNA reads TGTGCCAGCAGCGTAGGAGGCAGGTACCAAGAGACCCAGTACTTC. Translated, it gives CASSVGGRYQETQYF. Full variable domain (outside the CDR3, taken from reference TRBV9 and TRBJ2-5): DSGVTQTPKHLITATGQRVTLRCSPRSGDLSVYWYQQSLDQGLQFLIQYYNGEERAKGNILERFSAQQFPDLHSELNLSSLELGDSALYFCASSVGGRYQETQYFGPGTRLLVL.

This clone was observed a single time. The genes are TRBV30 and TRBJ2-1, with D hard to call. Germline CDR1 is GTSNPN and CDR2 is SVGIG (reference sequence). The CDR3 is 15 residues long. Between the trimmed V and J ends, which lost 1 base and 3 bases, there was a span of 13 bases. CDR3 nucleotide sequence: TGTGCCTGGAGTGGTAAAAGGGTCCACTACAATGAGCAGTTCTTC. Translated, it gives CAWSGKRVHYNEQFF.

V and J are TRBV2 and TRBJ2-7; TRBD1 aligns across 9 bases. The junction had 4 bases not matched to a gene; V was cut back by 3 bases and J by 4 bases. Germline CDR1 and CDR2: SNHLY and FYNNEI. The length of the CDR3 is 14 residues. The CDR3 sequence is CASSEGQGAYEQYF. The DNA for the CDR3 is TGTGCCAGCAGTGAGGGACAGGGAGCTTACGAGCAGTACTTC.

V usage is TRBV6-1 and J usage is TRBJ2-7; D unresolved. Looked up from germline, CDR1 is MNHNS and CDR2 is SASEGT. The length of the CDR3 is 10 residues. Between the trimmed V and J ends, which lost 8 bases and 3 bases, there was a span of 5 bases. The CDR3 DNA reads TGTGCCAGCGATGGCTACGAGCAGTACTTC. Amino acid sequence: CASDGYEQYF.

The rearrangement links TRBV10-3 to TRBJ2-7; D is ambiguous. Trimming left V 0 bases short and J 7 bases short, with 10 bases between. Per germline, CDR1 ENHRY and CDR2 SYGVKD. The CDR3 covers 13 residues. This chain's CDR3 is CAISESKAKEQYF. The CDR3 bases are TGTGCCATCAGTGAGTCGAAAGCGAAGGAGCAGTACTTC.

The gene calls are TRBV7-2 and TRBJ1-1; D is undetermined. Trimming left V 2 bases short and J 2 bases short, with 9 bases between. This CDR3 is built from 14 residues. Germline CDR1 is SGHTA and CDR2 is FQGNSA. The CDR3 DNA sequence: TGTGCCAGCAGCTTATCTCTGGGTAACACTGAAGCTTTCTTT. Its translation is CASSLSLGNTEAFF.

The V and J genes are TRBV6-5 and TRBJ2-3; 7 positions match TRBD1. The ends lost 7 bases at V and 2 bases at J; junction bases unmatched: 6. CDR3 length equals 14 residues. Germline V gives CDR1 MNHEY, CDR2 SVGAGI. The CDR3, as DNA: TGTGCCAGCACTGGACAGGATAACACAGATACGCAGTATTTT. It specifies CASTGQDNTDTQYF.

This clone came up once. The V gene is TRBV9, the J gene TRBJ1-2; D gene ambiguous. The germline V gene encodes CDR1 SGDLS and CDR2 YYNGEE. There are 15 residues in the CDR3. Trimming left V 4 bases short and J 2 bases short, with 15 bases between. Written as DNA, the CDR3 is TGTGCCAGCAGCACGAGCTTAACTGCGAACTATGGCTACACCTTC. As protein: CASSTSLTANYGYTF.

This CDR3 is CASSKGPRNTEAFF. In DNA form, the CDR3 reads TGTGCCAGCAGCAAGGGACCTAGGAACACTGAAGCTTTCTTT. The V gene is TRBV7-8, the J gene TRBJ1-1; maybe TRBD1 (5 bases). The CDR3 has 14 residues. From germline, CDR1 is SGHVS and CDR2 FQNEAQ. V dropped 5 bases and J dropped 1 base, with 11 bases sitting between them.